The 4 T cell receptor beta chains below come from one sample, sequenced in a study of shared clonotypes between healthy human individuals. TCRdb keeps only in-frame clones here, not all; method: immunoSEQ multiplex PCR. The table lists about 490,000 clones, 60% to 85% of them singletons. Sequenced material: PBMCs. The receptors stem from a woman between 40 and 55 years old in good health. Some clones in this sample may be carry-over from other donors' samples.

The J gene is TRBJ2-1, the V gene TRBV30, with 9 positions matching TRBD2. Germline lookup yields CDR1 GTSNPN and CDR2 SVGIG (reference sequence). The trim removed 0 bases at V and 7 bases at J, leaving 4 bases unmatched. CDR3 length: 14 residues. The CDR3 sequence: CAWSVGREGNEQFF. The CDR3 nucleotides are TGTGCCTGGAGTGTCGGGCGGGAGGGGAATGAGCAGTTCTTC.

This chain links TRBV5-6 with TRBJ2-7, with 11 bases that match TRBD1. Trimming took 2 bases from V and 7 from J; bases not matched to a gene: 8. The germline V gene encodes CDR1 SGHDT and CDR2 YYEEEE. CDR3 length equals 15 residues. The CDR3: CASSFVRTGGLEQYF. DNA of the CDR3: TGTGCCAGCAGCTTTGTAAGGACAGGGGGCTTGGAGCAGTACTTC.

The chain joins TRBV9 to TRBJ2-3, with a possible D match to TRBD1 (6 bases). Trimming shortened V by 5 bases and J by 0 bases, and 10 bases separated the two germline ends. The CDR3 is made up of 14 amino acids. CDR1 SGDLS and CDR2 YYNGEE come from the germline V gene. The CDR3 spells CASSYRASTDTQYF. The CDR3 DNA reads TGTGCCAGCAGTTACAGGGCAAGCACAGATACGCAGTATTTT.

The V call is TRBV5-1, the J call TRBJ2-1; 8 nucleotides align to TRBD2. V shed 4 bases, J shed 8 bases, and the junction held 11 bases outside the gene matches. CDR1 is SGHRS, CDR2 YFSETQ, per germline. The CDR3 has 15 residues. The CDR3 nucleotides are TGCGCCAGCAGCCCCAAAGCGGGAGTCTCGGATGAGCAGTTCTTC. Translating gives CASSPKAGVSDEQFF.